This T cell receptor (beta chain) derives from a study of blood T cell repertoires in COVID-19. Study at large: Sites in the United States, Italy and Spain provided acute and convalescent COVID-19 samples. PBMCs, B-cell-depleted T cells, or T cells were the source of the cDNA or gDNA that made up the material.

V was pared by 3 bases and J by 3 bases, with 14 bases between. CDR3 length equals 15 residues. CDR1 and CDR2 from the germline V gene are SGHTA and FQGNSA. This clone was detected once. Methods used by the authors: Cell counts per sample came from amplifying reference gene primers. Assay used: immunoSEQ multiplex PCR; TCRdb lists only in-frame clones, some missing. Clone size and V and J calls were adopted from that table, with D and trimming inferred from the DNA. This sample has 95,000 to 150,000 clones; about four fifths occur once, and the top ten carry approximately 3.5%. The chain has TRBV7-2 and TRBJ2-5; maybe TRBD1 (5 bases). The TCR sequence derives from a woman in her twenties or thirties who had recovered from COVID-19. The sample taken for sequencing was PBMCs or T cells enriched from blood (not recorded which). This CDR3 is CASSLPGWGKETQYF. The CDR3 nucleotides are TGTGCCAGCAGCTTGCCAGGGTGGGGTAAAGAGACCCAGTACTTC.